These T cell receptor beta chains were read from a single sample in a study of cytomegalovirus exposure and HLA in healthy donors. The assay was immunoSEQ multiplex PCR, and TCRdb's table has in-frame clones only and misses some. Of 85,000 to 130,000 clones in the sample, roughly 77% were seen once. Sample: PBMCs. Receptors originate from a man aged 40-55 years in good health and CMV-seronegative. CDR3s include the opening cysteine and the closing phenylalanine or tryptophan. Fields, in order: V gene, J gene, D gene, clone size, CDR3 protein, CDR3 DNA. D genes are given only for firm matches. Clone size appears in some rows only: once, few, many, or a class for an expanded clone.

>TRBV21-1|TRBJ1-5|-|-
CASSDRQGINQPQHF
TGTGCCAGCAGCGACAGACAGGGGATCAATCAGCCCCAGCATTTT
>TRBV6-4|TRBJ2-3|-|-
CASSEEKGGTDTQYF
TGTGCCAGCAGTGAAGAGAAGGGGGGCACAGATACGCAGTATTTT
>TRBV13|TRBJ1-4|TRBD1|-
CASSGSGQGQGEKLFF
TGTGCCAGCAGCGGGTCGGGACAGGGGCAGGGAGAAAAACTGTTTTTT
>TRBV7-6|TRBJ1-1|TRBD1|-
CASSLGGQAGRAFF
TGTGCCAGCAGCTTAGGGGGACAGGCAGGAAGGGCTTTCTTT
>TRBV2|TRBJ1-2|TRBD1|-
CASRTGIINYGYTF
TGTGCCTCCCGGACAGGAATTATCAACTATGGCTACACCTTC
>TRBV5-1|TRBJ2-7|TRBD1|once
CASSLDWTGDGEQYF
TGCGCCAGCAGCTTGGATTGGACAGGAGACGGCGAGCAGTACTTC
>TRBV2|TRBJ1-2|TRBD1|-
CASRAGTDYGYTF
TGTGCCAGTAGAGCCGGGACAGACTATGGCTACACCTTC
>TRBV6-6|TRBJ2-1|TRBD1|few
CASRTGQGNNEQFF
TGTGCCAGCAGAACGGGACAGGGGAACAATGAGCAGTTCTTC
>TRBV10-3|TRBJ2-7|-|-
CAISESTGKGEQYF
TGTGCCATCAGTGAGTCGACCGGGAAAGGCGAGCAGTACTTC
>TRBV7-9|TRBJ2-7|TRBD1|-
CASSTDRGHYEQYF
TGTGCCAGCAGCACGGACAGGGGGCACTACGAGCAGTACTTC
>TRBV25-1|TRBJ2-7|-|-
CASSELGGEQYF
TGTGCCAGCAGTGAGCTAGGGGGCGAGCAGTACTTC
>TRBV6-4|TRBJ1-1|TRBD1|-
CASNGEWRHDRGTEAFF
TGTGCCAGCAACGGTGAATGGCGACACGACAGGGGCACTGAAGCTTTCTTT
>TRBV4-1|TRBJ1-1|TRBD1|-
CASSQGQGNTEAFF
TGCGCCAGCAGCCAAGGACAGGGAAACACTGAAGCTTTCTTT
>TRBV28|TRBJ1-1|-|-
CASSLLSDRRTEAFF
TGTGCCAGCAGTTTATTGAGCGACAGAAGGACTGAAGCTTTCTTT
>TRBV11-2|TRBJ2-2|-|-
CASSPRLNTGELFF
TGTGCCAGCAGCCCGCGACTGAACACCGGGGAGCTGTTTTTT
>TRBV11-2|TRBJ2-2|-|once
CASSLERNTGELFF
TGTGCCAGCAGCTTAGAGAGGAACACCGGGGAGCTGTTTTTT
>TRBV6-1|TRBJ2-3|TRBD2|-
CASRASGGGDTQYF
TGTGCCAGCAGGGCTAGCGGGGGGGGAGATACGCAGTATTTT